This passage covers 22 T cell receptor beta chains from one sample sequenced in a study of metastatic and nonmetastatic thyroid tumors. Through MiXCR, TCRdb re-clonotyped the PCR reads. The table lists about 82,000 clones, approximately 12% of them singletons, with around 10% in the top ten. Thyroid surgery took place with no prior treatment in any patient. The sample taken for sequencing was tumor tissue. The receptors come from a female donor with papillary thyroid cancer or a benign thyroid nodule (not recorded which). Some clones in this sample may be carry-over from other donors' samples.

This chain connects TRBV5-6 to TRBJ1-1, with D hard to call. CDR3 size: 13 residues. Trimming left V 2 bases short and J 3 bases short, with 8 bases between. Germline assignment: CDR1 SGHDT and CDR2 YYEEEE. DNA of the CDR3: TGTGCCAGCAGCTTTAGGCGGTACACTGAAGCTTTCTTT. Protein: CASSFRRYTEAFF.

This clone has a count of ten or more. V is TRBV6-5 and J is TRBJ1-2; D is unresolved. Germline V gives CDR1 MNHEY, CDR2 SVGAGI. The CDR3 has 13 amino acids. The germline V and J ends were trimmed by 3 bases and 2 bases, with 7 bases remaining between them. In nucleotides, the CDR3 is TGTGCCAGCAGTTATCAGAGCAACTATGGCTACACCTTC. The encoded protein is CASSYQSNYGYTF.

A remark on this clone: A single base separates this from a much larger clone, so it may be a read error. The V and J genes are TRBV29-1 and TRBJ1-3; 7 bases fit TRBD1. V lost 3 bases, J lost 3 bases, and 11 bases stayed unmatched. CDR1 SQVTM and CDR2 ANQGSEA come from the germline V gene. This CDR3 is 16 amino acids long. The CDR3 DNA reads TGCAGCGTTGACTCACACAGGGGCCTAGGTGGAAACACCATATATTTT. It specifies CSVDSHRGLGGNTIYF.

This clone has more than one count but fewer than ten. A much larger clone sits a single nucleotide away, making a read error possible. The chain uses TRBV12-3 or TRBV12-4 and TRBJ1-1; D is unresolved. Between the trimmed V and J ends, which lost 1 base and 7 bases, there was a span of 13 bases. This CDR3 contains 14 residues. The DNA for the CDR3 is TGTGCCAGCAGTTTAGGACTCGGCAGGATTGAAGCTTTCTTT. It is translated as CASSLGLGRIEAFF.

The table lists this clone with a few counts. Since a much larger clone is just one base distant, this may be a read error. The chain carries TRBV12-3 or TRBV12-4 and TRBJ2-3, with TRBD2 identical over 14 bases. With 5 bases clipped from V and 2 bases from J, the junction kept 9 bases outside the gene matches. The CDR3 length is 18 residues. CDR3 sequence: CASSPFGLAGGLTDTQYF. The DNA of the CDR3 is TGTGCCAGCAGTCCGTTTGGACTAGCGGGAGGTCTCACAGATACGCAGTATTTT.

The rearrangement joins TRBV4-2 to TRBJ2-3; TRBD1 matches 7 bases. CDR1 is LGHNA and CDR2 is YNFKEQ in the germline V gene. The CDR3 length is 17 residues. V lost 0 bases to trimming and J lost 4 bases; unmatched junction nucleotides: 10. CDR3 bases: TGTGCCAGCAGCCAAGACTCCAGCTCAGGGGGACCAGATACGCAGTATTTT. As protein: CASSQDSSSGGPDTQYF.

This clone was observed at least ten times. J is TRBJ2-1 and V is TRBV27, with TRBD2 matching 7 bases. With 5 bases clipped from V and 2 bases from J, the junction kept 3 bases outside the gene matches. From germline, CDR1 is MNHEY and CDR2 SMNVEV (reference sequence). The CDR3 totals 14 residues. The DNA for the CDR3 is TGTGCCAGCAGTAAAGCGGGACCCTACAATGAGCAGTTCTTC. It codes for CASSKAGPYNEQFF.

This clone has a count of ten or more. This sequence joins TRBV28 and TRBJ1-6, with D perhaps TRBD1 (6 bases). This CDR3 is 13 amino acids long. V lost 3 bases, J lost 17 bases, and 17 bases lay in between. Germline loops: CDR1 MDHEN, CDR2 SYDVKM. CDR3 nucleotides: TGTGCCAGCAGTTTGCCCCAGAAGGGGGATGTCCACTTT. Protein sequence: CASSLPQKGDVHF.

This clone occurred a few times. The chain employs TRBV3-1 and TRBJ2-7; no firm D call. V was cut by 4 bases and J by 5 bases, with 12 bases left in between. Looked up from germline, CDR1 is LGHDT and CDR2 is YNNKEL (reference sequence). The CDR3 contains 13 residues. CDR3 protein: CASSPFNGNEQYF. For the CDR3, the DNA is TGTGCCAGCAGCCCTTTTAATGGCAACGAGCAGTACTTC.

This clone showed up many times. Distinct nucleotide sequences in the sample also encode this CDR3. The rearrangement links TRBV11-2 to TRBJ1-1; D gene ambiguous. The CDR3 length is 18 residues. V was trimmed by 0 bases and J by 6 bases, leaving 23 bases between them. The V gene's germline CDR1 is SGHAT and CDR2 FQNNGV. CDR3 in DNA: TGTGCCAGCAGCTTAGATACCACTCGCTGGATGAAGTTACCTGAAGCTTTCTTT. Protein product: CASSLDTTRWMKLPEAFF.

This clone was found a few times. Since a much larger clone is just one base distant, this may be a read error. Likely a read error: the CDR3 ends without its conserved phenylalanine or tryptophan. This sequence joins TRBV24-1 and TRBJ2-7; D is uncertain. The germline gives CDR1 KGHDR, CDR2 SFDVKD. The germline V and J ends were trimmed by 7 bases and 1 base, with 19 bases remaining between them. The CDR3 spans 16 residues. The CDR3 spells CATRRTRRSKSYEQYL. DNA for the CDR3: TGTGCCACCAGACGTACTCGGAGAAGCAAGTCCTACGAGCAGTACTTA.

This clone was recorded many times. The chain combines TRBV11-2 with TRBJ2-2; a weak D match, TRBD2 (6 bases). The germline gives CDR1 SGHAT, CDR2 FQNNGV. The CDR3 loop spans 14 amino acids. The V end was cut by 6 bases, the J end by 1 base, with 9 bases between. The CDR3 DNA is TGTGCCAGCAGACGGGGACTGAACACCGGGGAGCTGTTTTTT. As protein: CASRRGLNTGELFF.

At least ten counts were recorded for this clone. The CDR3: CASSVGQLANNSPLHF. The CDR3 DNA sequence: TGTGCCAGCAGCGTGGGACAGCTCGCCAACAATTCACCCCTCCACTTT. J is TRBJ1-6 and V is TRBV9, with 7 bases fitting TRBD1. Trimming removed 2 bases from V and 7 bases from J; junction bases left unmatched: 9. CDR1 and CDR2 (germline): SGDLS, YYNGEE. The CDR3 is made up of 16 amino acids.

This clone has at least ten counts. The V gene is TRBV19, the J gene TRBJ2-1; unclear D gene. Trimming shortened V by 0 bases and J by 0 bases, and 6 bases separated the two germline ends. The CDR3 has 15 residues. From germline, CDR1 is LNHDA and CDR2 SQIVND (reference sequence). Written as DNA, the CDR3 is TGTGCCAGTAGTATAGATCCATACTCCTACAATGAGCAGTTCTTC. Its translation: CASSIDPYSYNEQFF.

Many counts were recorded for this clone. The V call is TRBV14, the J call TRBJ1-6; D gene uncertain. V lost 2 bases to trimming and J lost 8 bases, with 16 bases between them. The length of the CDR3 is 16 residues. The V gene's germline CDR1 is SGHDN and CDR2 FVKESK. In DNA, the CDR3 is TGTGCCAGCAGCCAACCGGGGTGGTTTGGGGATTCACCCCTCCACTTT. This gives the protein CASSQPGWFGDSPLHF.

Details on this clone: A much larger clone differs from this one at a single base, so this may be a read error. V gene TRBV20-1 combines with J gene TRBJ2-5; D uncertain. Trimming pared 1 base from V and 3 bases from J, leaving 15 bases between. The CDR3 sequence is 15 residues long. The germline gives CDR1 DFQATT, CDR2 SNEGSKA (reference sequence). DNA of the CDR3: TGCAGTGCTAGAGGCCCTCGGGCGCAAGAAGAGACCCAGTACTTC. It yields the protein CSARGPRAQEETQYF.

On this clone: An end of the junction differs from the germline gene, which may be a read error. The chain is built from TRBV11-2 and TRBJ2-5; D unresolved. Germline V lookup: CDR1 SGHAT, CDR2 FQNNGV. The CDR3 is made up of 14 amino acids. The CDR3 loop is CAGRLDPLQETQYF. The CDR3 region has the DNA TGTGCCGGCAGATTAGACCCACTCCAAGAGACCCAGTACTTC.

This clone appeared many times. J is TRBJ1-2 and V is TRBV12-3 or TRBV12-4; D perhaps matches TRBD1 (5 bases). The V end lost 8 bases, the J end lost 7 bases, and 20 bases lay between the germline ends. The CDR3 sequence is 14 residues long. The CDR3, as DNA: TGTGCCAGCGGGAAGTGGGACGTGGGATCTGGCTACACCTTC. It codes for CASGKWDVGSGYTF.

About this clone: A much larger clone lies a single base off, so this may be a read error. The chain recombines TRBV7-8 with TRBJ1-3; no clear D. The V end was cut by 3 bases, the J end by 4 bases, with 13 bases between. This CDR3 comprises 15 residues. The germline CDR1 and CDR2 sequences are SGHVS and FQNEAQ. Here the CDR3 reads CASSFPRRGGNTIYF. DNA of the CDR3: TGTGCCAGCAGCTTCCCCAGGAGAGGAGGAAACACCATATATTTT. The full variable domain, rest sourced from reference TRBV7-8 and TRBJ1-3, is GAGVSQSPRYKVAKRGQDVALRCDPISGHVSLFWYQQALGQGPEFLTYFQNEAQLDKSGLPSDRFFAERPEGSVSTLKIQRTQQEDSAVYLCASSFPRRGGNTIYFGEGSWLTVV.

Many counts were recorded for this clone. The chain has TRBV11-1 and TRBJ2-1; a weak D match, TRBD1 (6 bases). The CDR3 contains 15 residues. Germline V gene data show CDR1 as SGHAT and CDR2 as FQDESV (reference sequence). V lost 1 base, J lost 8 bases, and 15 bases lay in between. CDR3 in amino acids: CASSLGRVGGDEQFF. In nucleotides, the CDR3 is TGTGCCAGCAGCTTAGGCAGGGTAGGGGGAGATGAGCAGTTCTTC.

In this sample, this clone turned up many times. The V call is TRBV27, the J call TRBJ2-2; D call uncertain. This CDR3 is 15 amino acids long. V lost 10 bases to trimming and J lost 0 bases, with 15 bases between them. Germline assignment: CDR1 MNHEY and CDR2 SMNVEV (reference sequence). This chain's CDR3 is CANRPRLTNTGELFF. As DNA, the CDR3 is TGTGCCAACAGACCGAGACTTACGAACACCGGGGAGCTGTTTTTT.

The sample holds many counts of this clone. The V and J genes are TRBV20-1 and TRBJ2-7; D gene uncertain. The CDR3 loop spans 14 amino acids. The ends were cut back, 1 base at V and 2 bases at J, with 12 bases in the middle. Germline assignment: CDR1 DFQATT and CDR2 SNEGSKA (reference sequence). The CDR3 reads CSARVGKAPYEQYF. DNA of the CDR3: TGCAGTGCTAGAGTCGGTAAGGCCCCCTACGAGCAGTACTTC.